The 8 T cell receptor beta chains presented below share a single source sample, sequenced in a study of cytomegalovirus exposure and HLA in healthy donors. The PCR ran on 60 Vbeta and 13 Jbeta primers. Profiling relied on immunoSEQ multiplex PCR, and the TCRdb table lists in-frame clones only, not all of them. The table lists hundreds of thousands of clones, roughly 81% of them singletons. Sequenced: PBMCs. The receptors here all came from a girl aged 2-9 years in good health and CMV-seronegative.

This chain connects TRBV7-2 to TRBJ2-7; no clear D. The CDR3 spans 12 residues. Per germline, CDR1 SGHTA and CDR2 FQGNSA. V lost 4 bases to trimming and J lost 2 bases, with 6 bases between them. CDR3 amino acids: CASSSATYEQYF. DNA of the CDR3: TGTGCCAGCAGCTCTGCGACCTACGAGCAGTACTTC.

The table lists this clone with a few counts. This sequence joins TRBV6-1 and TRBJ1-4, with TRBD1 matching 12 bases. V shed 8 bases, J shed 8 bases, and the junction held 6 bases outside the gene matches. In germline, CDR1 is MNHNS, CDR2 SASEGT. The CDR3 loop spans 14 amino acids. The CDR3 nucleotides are TGTGCCAGCTCGGGACAGGGGGCGTTGGAAAAACTGTTTTTT. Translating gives CASSGQGALEKLFF.

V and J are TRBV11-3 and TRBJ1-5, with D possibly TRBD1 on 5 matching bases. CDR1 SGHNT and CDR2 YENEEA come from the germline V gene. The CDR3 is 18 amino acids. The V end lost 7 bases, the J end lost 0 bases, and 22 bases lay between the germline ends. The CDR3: CASTPPRQGRYSNQPQHF. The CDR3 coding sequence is TGTGCCAGCACCCCTCCCCGGCAGGGTCGATATAGCAATCAGCCCCAGCATTTT.

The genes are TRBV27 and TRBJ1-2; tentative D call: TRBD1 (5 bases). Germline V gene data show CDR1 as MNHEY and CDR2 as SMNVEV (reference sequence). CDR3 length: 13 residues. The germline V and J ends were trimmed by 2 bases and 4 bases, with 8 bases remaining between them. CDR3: CASSLVGGYGYTF. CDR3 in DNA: TGTGCCAGCAGTTTAGTCGGGGGCTATGGCTACACCTTC.

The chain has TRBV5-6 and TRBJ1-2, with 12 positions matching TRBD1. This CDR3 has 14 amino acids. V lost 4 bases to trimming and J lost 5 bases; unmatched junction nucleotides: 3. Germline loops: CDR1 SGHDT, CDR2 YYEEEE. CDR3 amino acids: CASSPGQGAYGYTF. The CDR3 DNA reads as TGTGCCAGCAGCCCGGGACAGGGGGCGTATGGCTACACCTTC. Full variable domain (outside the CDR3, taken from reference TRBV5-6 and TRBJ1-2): DAGVTQSPTHLIKTRGQQVTLRCSPKSGHDTVSWYQQALGQGPQFIFQYYEEEERQRGNFPDRFSGHQFPNYSSELNVNALLLGDSALYLCASSPGQGAYGYTFGSGTRLTVV.

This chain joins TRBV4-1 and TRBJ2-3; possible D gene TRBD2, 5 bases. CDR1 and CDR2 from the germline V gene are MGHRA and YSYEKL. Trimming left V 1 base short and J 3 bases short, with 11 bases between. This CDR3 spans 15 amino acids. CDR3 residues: CASSQGIGRTDTQYF. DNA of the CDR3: TGCGCCAGCAGCCAAGGTATAGGGAGAACAGATACGCAGTATTTT.

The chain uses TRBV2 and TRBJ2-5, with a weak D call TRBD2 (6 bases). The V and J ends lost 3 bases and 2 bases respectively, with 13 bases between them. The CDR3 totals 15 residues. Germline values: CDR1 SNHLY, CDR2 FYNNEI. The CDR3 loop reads CASSDPSGDQETQYF. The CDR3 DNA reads TGTGCCAGCAGTGACCCTTCGGGGGATCAAGAGACCCAGTACTTC.

The DNA for the CDR3 is TGTGCCAGCACCTACGCTGGCTATGGCTACACCTTC. This gives the protein CASTYAGYGYTF. The chain is built from TRBV6-1 and TRBJ1-2; D gene ambiguous. CDR1 and CDR2 (germline): MNHNS, SASEGT. The CDR3 has 12 amino acids. Trimming cost V 7 bases and J 4 bases, with 10 bases left between them.